The 28 T cell receptor beta chains reported below all come from one sample, sequenced in a study of spatial heterogeneity in lung cancer. MiXCR was run by TCRdb on the 5' RACE reads, yielding one entry per CDR3 protein. The repertoire has 40,000 or so distinct CDR3 sequences, approximately 3.1% of them found once; the top ten carry under 40%. Time point indicated: sample taken at primary tumor resection. The sequencing used normal lung tissue next to the tumor, collected at surgery. The receptors were gathered from a male donor with early-stage non-small cell lung cancer.

This clonotype has ten or more counts. The chain employs TRBV5-1 and TRBJ2-3; 8 bases map to TRBD2. CDR3 length: 14 amino acids. Germline assignment: CDR1 SGHRS and CDR2 YFSETQ. The J segment lost 2 bases and the V segment lost 4 bases, leaving 3 bases of the junction unmatched. CDR3 bases: TGCGCCAGCAGCCCCGGACTAGCCACAGATACGCAGTATTTT. This encodes CASSPGLATDTQYF. Together with reference TRBV5-1 and TRBJ2-3, the CDR3 gives the full variable domain: KAGVTQTPRYLIKTRGQQVTLSCSPISGHRSVSWYQQTPGQGLQFLFEYFSETQRNKGNFPGRFSGRQFSNSRSEMNVSTLELGDSALYLCASSPGLATDTQYFGPGTRLTVL.

This clonotype was found many times. The rearrangement uses TRBV5-1 and TRBJ1-3; D uncertain. The germline CDR1 and CDR2 sequences are SGHRS and YFSETQ. This CDR3 region has 15 residues. V gave up 4 bases and J gave up 8 bases, with 19 bases separating them. In DNA form, the CDR3 reads TGCGCCAGCAGCGGACCAGGCTCGAGTCAAGACACCATATATTTT. This translates into CASSGPGSSQDTIYF.

This clonotype was seen ten or more times. The chain uses TRBV29-1 and TRBJ1-2, with 8 bases matching TRBD1. V shed 5 bases, J shed 7 bases, and the junction held 6 bases outside the gene matches. Germline CDR1 is SQVTM and CDR2 is ANQGSEA. This CDR3 spans 12 amino acids. This chain's CDR3 is CSVHRDRSGYTF. CDR3 nucleotide sequence: TGCAGCGTTCACAGGGACAGGAGTGGCTACACCTTC.

This clonotype was detected a few times. The chain is built from TRBV6-1 and TRBJ2-1; 7 bases map to TRBD2. Germline lookup yields CDR1 MNHNS and CDR2 SASEGT. The CDR3 has 15 amino acids. V lost 4 bases, J lost 6 bases, and 9 bases stayed unmatched. CDR3 coding DNA: TGTGCCAGCAGTGCCATTGGGGGAGGGTTCAATGAGCAGTTCTTC. As protein: CASSAIGGGFNEQFF.

The chain combines TRBV2 with TRBJ2-3, with 7 bases fitting TRBD2. The CDR3 is 15 amino acids. The ends lost 7 bases at V and 6 bases at J; junction bases unmatched: 13. Looked up from germline, CDR1 is SNHLY and CDR2 is FYNNEI. For the CDR3, the DNA is TGTGCCAGCACCAGAGGAGCGGGGACTTTGGATACGCAGTATTTT. Residues: CASTRGAGTLDTQYF. The full variable domain, in which reference TRBV2 and TRBJ2-3 provide the parts outside the CDR3, is EPEVTQTPSHQVTQMGQEVILRCVPISNHLYFYWYRQILGQKVEFLVSFYNNEISEKSEIFDDQFSVERPDGSNFTLKIRSTKLEDSAMYFCASTRGAGTLDTQYFGPGTRLTVL.

In this sample, this clonotype turned up many times. The V call is TRBV2, the J call TRBJ2-5; D ambiguous. The germline gives CDR1 SNHLY, CDR2 FYNNEI. This CDR3 spans 13 amino acids. The V gene lost 5 bases and the J gene lost 5 bases, with 12 bases spanning the gap. In DNA form, the CDR3 reads TGTGCCAGCAGTAAAAATTCCGGGGAGACCCAGTACTTC. Protein product: CASSKNSGETQYF.

There are many counts of this clonotype. The rearrangement links TRBV7-6 to TRBJ1-3; possible D gene TRBD1, 6 bases. The CDR3 has 14 amino acids. Per germline, CDR1 SGHVS and CDR2 FNYEAQ. V was trimmed by 1 base and J by 2 bases, leaving 6 bases between them. The CDR3 reads CASSLDRAGNTIYF. CDR3 DNA: TGTGCCAGCAGCTTAGACAGGGCTGGAAACACCATATATTTT.

This clonotype was seen at least ten times. This rearrangement joins TRBV5-4 to TRBJ2-3; perhaps D is TRBD1 or TRBD2 (5 bases each). Between the trimmed V and J ends, which lost 3 bases and 4 bases, there was a span of 18 bases. Per germline, CDR1 SGHNT and CDR2 YYREEE (reference sequence). This CDR3 has 16 residues. Written as DNA, the CDR3 is TGTGCCAGCAGCTCGGGGCCCAATTTTTCCCCAGATACGCAGTATTTT. This translates into CASSSGPNFSPDTQYF.

There are many counts of this clonotype. The genes are TRBV6-2 or TRBV6-3 and TRBJ1-5; D gene unclear. Germline loops: CDR1 MNHEY, CDR2 SVGEGT. This CDR3 spans 14 amino acids. Between the trimmed V and J ends, which lost 8 bases and 6 bases, there was a span of 17 bases. CDR3: CASGKDATGQPQHF. The CDR3 bases are TGTGCCAGCGGTAAGGACGCTACGGGTCAGCCCCAGCATTTT.

This clonotype was seen at least ten times. The chain has TRBV2 and TRBJ2-1; D ambiguous. The germline CDR1 and CDR2 sequences are SNHLY and FYNNEI. This CDR3 has 11 amino acids. The ends were cut back, 10 bases at V and 4 bases at J, with 8 bases in the middle. CDR3 nucleotide sequence: TGTGCCACCTCTCGTTACAATGAGCAGTTCTTC. This codes for CATSRYNEQFF.

There are many counts of this clonotype. A junction boundary mismatches the germline segment, possibly from a read error. V gene TRBV6-5 combines with J gene TRBJ2-7, with a weak D call TRBD2 (7 bases). The CDR3 has 11 amino acids. Germline CDR1 is MNHEY and CDR2 is SVGAGI. The CDR3 sequence is CASSQGRERYF. Written as DNA, the CDR3 is TGTGCCAGCAGCCAGGGGAGGGAGCGGTACTTC.

This clonotype occurred many times. Mismatch with germline at one junction end may stem from a read error. CDR3: CATSTSGRATPYF. As DNA, the CDR3 is TGTGCCACCTCAACTAGCGGGAGGGCCACGCCGTATTTT. The chain carries TRBV3-1 and TRBJ2-3, with TRBD2 matching over 13 bases. This CDR3 is built from 13 residues. Per germline, CDR1 LGHDT and CDR2 YNNKEL (reference sequence).

This clonotype appeared many times. The genes are TRBV6-1 and TRBJ1-3; D perhaps matches TRBD1 (6 bases). The germline V gene has CDR1 MNHNS and CDR2 SASEGT. Trimming shortened V by 4 bases and J by 4 bases, and 11 bases separated the two germline ends. The CDR3 loop spans 14 amino acids. This chain's CDR3 is CASSVGRGGNTIYF. DNA of the CDR3: TGTGCCAGCAGTGTCGGCAGGGGAGGAAACACCATATATTTT.

At least ten counts were recorded for this clonotype. The rearrangement links TRBV7-8 to TRBJ1-5; 7 bases match TRBD1. CDR3 size: 16 residues. The V and J ends lost 5 bases and 4 bases, in that order; junction bases with no gene match: 11. The V gene's germline CDR1 is SGHVS and CDR2 FQNEAQ. CDR3 DNA sequence: TGTGCCAGCAGCCCAAACCGGGACAGACATAATCAGCCCCAGCATTTT. Translation gives CASSPNRDRHNQPQHF.

The V gene is TRBV20-1, the J gene TRBJ2-7, with TRBD2 identical over 11 bases. V shed 5 bases, J shed 2 bases, and the junction held 5 bases outside the gene matches. The CDR3 totals 14 residues. Germline V gene sequence: CDR1 DFQATT, CDR2 SNEGSKA (reference sequence). CDR3 protein: CSAEIAGGPYEQYF. As DNA, the CDR3 is TGCAGTGCTGAAATAGCGGGGGGGCCCTACGAGCAGTACTTC.

At least ten counts were recorded for this clonotype. This chain joins TRBV12-3 or TRBV12-4 and TRBJ2-2; tentatively, D is TRBD1 (6 bases). Trimming stripped 6 bases from V and 3 bases from J, with 14 bases between. The CDR3 loop spans 15 amino acids. CDR3 loop: CASSPSGHHTGELFF. The CDR3 coding sequence is TGTGCCAGCAGCCCCTCGGGACATCACACCGGGGAGCTGTTTTTT.

This clonotype was recorded at least ten times. The rearrangement joins TRBV12-3 or TRBV12-4 to TRBJ2-5, with D possibly matching TRBD1 (5 bases). V was shortened by 10 bases and J by 2 bases, with 14 bases between the two germline ends. This CDR3 has 13 amino acids. The CDR3 sequence is CATGQGTQETQYF. The DNA of the CDR3 is TGTGCCACCGGTCAGGGTACGCAAGAGACCCAGTACTTC.

This clonotype was seen at least ten times. The gene calls are TRBV7-8 and TRBJ2-2; unclear D gene. The CDR3 sequence is 16 residues long. CDR1 and CDR2 (germline): SGHVS, FQNEAQ. With 0 bases removed from V and 0 bases from J, the gap between germline ends came to 8 bases. CDR3 amino acids: CASSLAGRTNTGELFF. In DNA form, the CDR3 reads TGTGCCAGCAGCTTAGCCGGTCGTACGAACACCGGGGAGCTGTTTTTT.

At least ten counts were recorded for this clonotype. The chain combines TRBV7-2 with TRBJ1-4; no firm D call. Trimming removed 7 bases from V and 8 bases from J, with 8 bases in between. The CDR3 runs 11 residues. Per germline, CDR1 SGHTA and CDR2 FQGNSA. The CDR3 DNA reads TGTGCCAGCACCTTTGAGGAAAAACTGTTTTTT. Its translation is CASTFEEKLFF.

The V call is TRBV6-2 or TRBV6-3, the J call TRBJ2-7, with a weak D call TRBD1 (5 bases). This CDR3 is built from 14 residues. CDR1 is MNHEY, CDR2 SVGEGT, per germline. With 6 bases removed from V and 3 bases from J, the gap between germline ends came to 15 bases. In DNA, the CDR3 is TGTGCCAGCAGATCCCACAGGCGTAGCTACGAGCAGTACTTC. It translates to CASRSHRRSYEQYF.

At least ten counts were recorded for this clonotype. The rearrangement links TRBV7-2 to TRBJ1-2; possible D gene TRBD1, 5 bases. V dropped 7 bases and J dropped 5 bases, with 14 bases sitting between them. In germline, CDR1 is SGHTA, CDR2 FQGNSA. This CDR3 contains 13 residues. The CDR3 loop is CASNDSGEYGYTF. CDR3 coding DNA: TGTGCCAGCAACGATTCGGGGGAGTATGGCTACACCTTC.

This clonotype was seen ten or more times. This chain uses TRBV4-1 with TRBJ1-5; perhaps TRBD1 as D (5 bases). The CDR3 has 15 amino acids. V was cut by 1 base and J by 3 bases, with 10 bases left in between. Germline CDR1 MGHRA, CDR2 YSYEKL. The CDR3 coding sequence is TGCGCCAGCAGCCAAGGTCCGGGACTCAATCAGCCCCAGCATTTT. Translation: CASSQGPGLNQPQHF.

Of note for this clonotype: A single base separates this from a much larger clone, so it may be a read error. This chain links TRBV29-1 with TRBJ1-4, with 12 positions matching TRBD1. Germline CDR1 reads SQVTM; CDR2 reads ANQGSEA. This CDR3 region has 14 residues. In nucleotides, the CDR3 is TGCAGCGTTTTGGGACAGGGGGCCCGGGAAAAACTGATTTTT. Its translation is CSVLGQGAREKLIF.

This clonotype came up many times. This chain uses TRBV3-1 with TRBJ1-3, with no clear D. The CDR3 runs to 15 residues. V was trimmed by 0 bases and J by 7 bases, leaving 13 bases between them. The germline V gene encodes CDR1 LGHDT and CDR2 YNNKEL (reference sequence). The chain's CDR3 is CASSQDAAVVNTIYF. In nucleotides, the CDR3 is TGTGCCAGCAGCCAAGATGCGGCAGTCGTTAACACCATATATTTT.

This clonotype appeared many times. The chain recombines TRBV6-1 with TRBJ2-7, with D possibly TRBD1 on 6 matching bases. CDR1 is MNHNS, CDR2 SASEGT, per germline. V shed 6 bases and J shed 6 bases, with 15 bases lying between them. The CDR3 totals 13 residues. In DNA, the CDR3 is TGTGCCAGCAGGGTAGAGGGGGTCCCCGAGCAGTACTTC. This codes for CASRVEGVPEQYF.

This clonotype was counted ten times or more. The genes are TRBV29-1 and TRBJ2-7; D not certain. V lost 4 bases and J 3 bases, leaving 7 bases between the germline ends. The CDR3 totals 11 residues. Germline V gene data show CDR1 as SQVTM and CDR2 as ANQGSEA. As DNA, the CDR3 is TGCAGCGTTGGGGCAGGCTACGAGCAGTACTTC. Translating it yields CSVGAGYEQYF.

This clonotype appeared many times. This chain connects TRBV29-1 to TRBJ2-1, with 10 bases matching TRBD2. Trimming cost V 3 bases and J 8 bases; bases outside gene matches: 4. CDR3 length: 13 amino acids. The germline gives CDR1 SQVTM, CDR2 ANQGSEA. The CDR3 loop reads CSVDPLAGDEQFF. CDR3 DNA sequence: TGCAGCGTTGACCCCCTAGCGGGGGATGAGCAGTTCTTC.

This clonotype showed up many times. The chain combines TRBV2 with TRBJ1-1; D gene ambiguous. From germline, CDR1 is SNHLY and CDR2 FYNNEI. The CDR3 extends over 13 amino acids. Trimming removed 5 bases at V and 4 bases at J, with 11 bases between. The CDR3 is CASSQASGTEAFF. The CDR3 DNA is TGTGCCAGCAGTCAGGCGTCGGGCACTGAAGCTTTCTTT. The full variable domain, rest sourced from reference TRBV2 and TRBJ1-1, is EPEVTQTPSHQVTQMGQEVILRCVPISNHLYFYWYRQILGQKVEFLVSFYNNEISEKSEIFDDQFSVERPDGSNFTLKIRSTKLEDSAMYFCASSQASGTEAFFGQGTRLTVV.